The rows below give T cell receptor beta chains drawn from one sample of a study of T cell changes during pregnancy in multiple sclerosis. Generated by immunoSEQ multiplex PCR, the TCRdb table keeps only in-frame clones and is missing some. This sample has roughly 75,000 clones; 92% occur once, and the top ten carry around 2%. The sequences come from peripheral blood, collected in the third trimester of pregnancy. The receptors shown here come from a female donor in good health, enrolled as a control in a pregnancy study. Both conserved end residues are part of each CDR3. The D gene is left open where the match is weak. Clone size is given for some rows only: seen once, a few or many times, or a class if the clone is expanded.

j_call: TRBJ2-7
v_call: TRBV7-2
clone_size: .
d_call: TRBD2
cdr3_nt: TGTGCCAGCAGCTTGACTAGCGGGGGTACCTACGAGCAGTACTTC
cdr3_aa: CASSLTSGGTYEQYF

j_call: TRBJ2-3
v_call: TRBV7-3
clone_size: .
d_call: TRBD2
cdr3_nt: TGTGCCAGCAGCTCACCCCTAGCGGGCACAGATACGCAGTATTTT
cdr3_aa: CASSSPLAGTDTQYF

j_call: TRBJ2-1
v_call: TRBV10-3
clone_size: .
d_call: TRBD2
cdr3_nt: TGTGCCATCCGAGGACTAGAGGTCAATGAGCAGTTCTTC
cdr3_aa: CAIRGLEVNEQFF

j_call: TRBJ1-3
v_call: TRBV6-5
clone_size: .
d_call: TRBD1
cdr3_nt: TGTGCCAGTACCACAGGGGGCGCGGGGGGAAACACCATATATTTT
cdr3_aa: CASTTGGAGGNTIYF

j_call: TRBJ2-7
v_call: TRBV11-2
clone_size: .
d_call: TRBD2
cdr3_nt: TGTGCCAGCAGCTTAGGTGGCGGGGGGTCGACCTACGAGCAGTACTTC
cdr3_aa: CASSLGGGGSTYEQYF

j_call: TRBJ2-1
v_call: TRBV4-1
clone_size: once
d_call: .
cdr3_nt: TGCGCCAGCAGCCAAGGGCTAGCCGCACTATTCTACAATGAGCAGTTCTTC
cdr3_aa: CASSQGLAALFYNEQFF

j_call: TRBJ2-7
v_call: TRBV7-2
clone_size: .
d_call: TRBD2
cdr3_nt: TGTGCCAGCAGCGCATCAAGGGGAGGGTACTACGAGCAGTACTTC
cdr3_aa: CASSASRGGYYEQYF

j_call: TRBJ2-3
v_call: TRBV27
clone_size: .
d_call: TRBD1
cdr3_nt: TGTGCCAGCAGTGCGCCAGGACAGGGGTACAACACAGATACGCAGTATTTT
cdr3_aa: CASSAPGQGYNTDTQYF

j_call: TRBJ2-5
v_call: TRBV18
clone_size: once
d_call: .
cdr3_nt: TGTGCCAGCTCACTAGCGGAAGAGACCCAGTACTTC
cdr3_aa: CASSLAEETQYF

j_call: TRBJ2-7
v_call: TRBV11-2
clone_size: .
d_call: .
cdr3_nt: TGTGCCAGCAACATAGCGGATAGCTCCTACGAGCAGTACTTC
cdr3_aa: CASNIADSSYEQYF

j_call: TRBJ1-1
v_call: TRBV19
clone_size: .
d_call: TRBD1
cdr3_nt: TGTGCCAGTAGCAGACAGGGGCGCACTGAAGCTTTCTTT
cdr3_aa: CASSRQGRTEAFF

j_call: TRBJ1-5
v_call: TRBV7-8
clone_size: .
d_call: TRBD1
cdr3_nt: TGTGCCAGCAGCGCCGGGGACAGGGGGCACCATCAGCCCCAGCATTTT
cdr3_aa: CASSAGDRGHHQPQHF

j_call: TRBJ1-1
v_call: TRBV5-6
clone_size: .
d_call: TRBD1
cdr3_nt: TGTGCCAGCAGCTTGATGGACAGGGTAGGTGGGAAGAACACTGAAGCTTTCTTT
cdr3_aa: CASSLMDRVGGKNTEAFF

j_call: TRBJ2-4
v_call: TRBV19
clone_size: .
d_call: TRBD2
cdr3_nt: TGTGCCAGTAGTATACCCGGGACTAGCGGGAGAGGGGGAAAAAACATTCAGTACTTC
cdr3_aa: CASSIPGTSGRGGKNIQYF

j_call: TRBJ1-3
v_call: TRBV9
clone_size: .
d_call: .
cdr3_nt: TGTGCCAGCAGCGAATCGACAGGCACCTCTGGAAACACCATATATTTT
cdr3_aa: CASSESTGTSGNTIYF

j_call: TRBJ2-5
v_call: TRBV5-4
clone_size: .
d_call: .
cdr3_nt: TGTGCCAGCAGCTTTCAGGTGCAGTGGGAGACCCAGTACTTC
cdr3_aa: CASSFQVQWETQYF

j_call: TRBJ2-4
v_call: TRBV28
clone_size: .
d_call: TRBD2
cdr3_nt: TGTGCCAGCAGGCCTAGCGGCATGGGAAACATTCAGTACTTC
cdr3_aa: CASRPSGMGNIQYF

j_call: TRBJ2-1
v_call: TRBV14
clone_size: .
d_call: TRBD2
cdr3_nt: TGTGCCAGCAGCCAAGCTAGCGGGCATTACAATGAGCAGTTCTTC
cdr3_aa: CASSQASGHYNEQFF

j_call: TRBJ1-1
v_call: TRBV4-1
clone_size: .
d_call: .
cdr3_nt: TGCGCCAGCAGCCCCCGGACAGAGGGGGGGCGCGGAGCTTTCTTT
cdr3_aa: CASSPRTEGGRGAFF

j_call: TRBJ1-2
v_call: TRBV18
clone_size: .
d_call: .
cdr3_nt: TGTGCCAGCTCACCGATTCAAGCGGACAGCTATGGCTACACCTTC
cdr3_aa: CASSPIQADSYGYTF

j_call: TRBJ1-1
v_call: TRBV7-2
clone_size: .
d_call: .
cdr3_nt: TGTGCCAGCAGCTTTTCAGGGTGGGGCACTGAAGCTTTCTTT
cdr3_aa: CASSFSGWGTEAFF

j_call: TRBJ2-7
v_call: TRBV27
clone_size: .
d_call: TRBD2
cdr3_nt: TGTGCCAGCAGGGGACTAGCGATCTACGAGCAGTACTTC
cdr3_aa: CASRGLAIYEQYF

j_call: TRBJ2-5
v_call: TRBV2
clone_size: .
d_call: TRBD2
cdr3_nt: TGTGCCAGCAGTGCACTAGGGACTACCATAGCGACCCAGTACTTC
cdr3_aa: CASSALGTTIATQYF

j_call: TRBJ2-5
v_call: TRBV10-2
clone_size: .
d_call: .
cdr3_nt: TGCGCCAGCACCCGGGACACGTGGGGAGAGACCCAGTACTTC
cdr3_aa: CASTRDTWGETQYF

j_call: TRBJ1-1
v_call: TRBV6-5
clone_size: .
d_call: .
cdr3_nt: TGTGCCAGCAGTTACTCTTTCAGTGGTGGGAACACTGAAGCTTTCTTT
cdr3_aa: CASSYSFSGGNTEAFF

j_call: TRBJ2-5
v_call: TRBV29-1
clone_size: .
d_call: TRBD2
cdr3_nt: TGCAGCGTTGGACTAGCGGGAGGGCAAGAGACCCAGTACTTC
cdr3_aa: CSVGLAGGQETQYF

j_call: TRBJ2-3
v_call: TRBV5-1
clone_size: .
d_call: TRBD2
cdr3_nt: TGCGCCAGCAGGACTAGCGACCAGATGGGTACGCAGTATTTT
cdr3_aa: CASRTSDQMGTQYF

j_call: TRBJ1-2
v_call: TRBV4-3
clone_size: once
d_call: .
cdr3_nt: TGCGCCAGCAGCCAAGTAAGTGGAGGATTAGGCTACACCTTC
cdr3_aa: CASSQVSGGLGYTF

j_call: TRBJ1-5
v_call: TRBV30
clone_size: .
d_call: .
cdr3_nt: TGTGCCTGGACCTCCCGGGTGCTACATCAGCCCCAGCATTTT
cdr3_aa: CAWTSRVLHQPQHF

j_call: TRBJ1-2
v_call: TRBV19
clone_size: .
d_call: .
cdr3_nt: TGTGCCAGTAGTCTCGTCGCCAGGGAGGGTTATGGCTACACCTTC
cdr3_aa: CASSLVAREGYGYTF

j_call: TRBJ1-2
v_call: TRBV4-3
clone_size: .
d_call: .
cdr3_nt: TGCGCCAGCAGCCAAGAGCTGGGGCTTAACTATGGCTACACCTTC
cdr3_aa: CASSQELGLNYGYTF

j_call: TRBJ2-1
v_call: TRBV6-1
clone_size: .
d_call: .
cdr3_nt: TGTGCCAGCATCCCCTCCACTTCCTACAATGAGCAGTTCTTC
cdr3_aa: CASIPSTSYNEQFF

j_call: TRBJ2-1
v_call: TRBV6-5
clone_size: .
d_call: TRBD2
cdr3_nt: TGTGCCAGCAGTTATTGGGGGGGAGGTCACAATGAGCAGTTCTTC
cdr3_aa: CASSYWGGGHNEQFF

j_call: TRBJ2-5
v_call: TRBV12-5
clone_size: .
d_call: TRBD2
cdr3_nt: TGTGCTAGTGGTTTGGCGGGACTAGCGGAAGAGACCCAGTACTTC
cdr3_aa: CASGLAGLAEETQYF

j_call: TRBJ1-1
v_call: TRBV7-3
clone_size: once
d_call: TRBD1
cdr3_nt: TGTGCCAGCAGCGCGGACAGGGGGGTGGGAGCTGAAGCTTTCTTT
cdr3_aa: CASSADRGVGAEAFF

j_call: TRBJ2-5
v_call: TRBV5-6
clone_size: .
d_call: .
cdr3_nt: TGTGCCAGCAGCTTTAATATGTTGGCCCAAGAGACCCAGTACTTC
cdr3_aa: CASSFNMLAQETQYF

j_call: TRBJ2-2
v_call: TRBV7-3
clone_size: once
d_call: .
cdr3_nt: TGTGCCAGCAGCCCAAACGACAAGAACACCGGGGAGCTGTTTTTT
cdr3_aa: CASSPNDKNTGELFF

j_call: TRBJ2-7
v_call: TRBV27
clone_size: .
d_call: .
cdr3_nt: TGTGCCAGCAGTTCGCCCCTGAGTCCCAAGCAGTACTTC
cdr3_aa: CASSSPLSPKQYF

j_call: TRBJ2-2
v_call: TRBV9
clone_size: .
d_call: TRBD2
cdr3_nt: TGTGCCAGCAGTCGTAGCGGGGGGGCCTCTGGGGAGCTGTTTTTT
cdr3_aa: CASSRSGGASGELFF

j_call: TRBJ1-2
v_call: TRBV11-2
clone_size: .
d_call: .
cdr3_nt: TGTGCCAGCAGGGATGGCGGGGACCAAATAGATAACTATGGCTACACCTTC
cdr3_aa: CASRDGGDQIDNYGYTF

j_call: TRBJ1-4
v_call: TRBV6-5
clone_size: once
d_call: .
cdr3_nt: TGTGCCAGCTCGCGTACAACTAATGAAAAACTGTTTTTT
cdr3_aa: CASSRTTNEKLFF

j_call: TRBJ2-1
v_call: TRBV5-4
clone_size: .
d_call: .
cdr3_nt: TGTGCCAGCAGGGTCGACGGAGGCTCCTACAATGAGCAGTTCTTC
cdr3_aa: CASRVDGGSYNEQFF

j_call: TRBJ1-2
v_call: TRBV2
clone_size: .
d_call: TRBD1
cdr3_nt: TGTGCCAGCAGCGGAAGGACAGGTCCTGGCTACACCTTC
cdr3_aa: CASSGRTGPGYTF

j_call: TRBJ1-2
v_call: TRBV5-6
clone_size: .
d_call: .
cdr3_nt: TGTGCCAGCAGCTTGGCGAACTATGGCTACACCTTC
cdr3_aa: CASSLANYGYTF

j_call: TRBJ2-2
v_call: TRBV6-4
clone_size: .
d_call: .
cdr3_nt: TGTGCCAGCAGCTCGGACTTAAACACCGGGGAGCTGTTTTTT
cdr3_aa: CASSSDLNTGELFF

j_call: TRBJ2-5
v_call: TRBV19
clone_size: .
d_call: TRBD2
cdr3_nt: TGTGCCAGTAGATTGGGAGGGGTCCCTAAAGAGACCCAGTACTTC
cdr3_aa: CASRLGGVPKETQYF

j_call: TRBJ2-7
v_call: TRBV10-3
clone_size: .
d_call: TRBD2
cdr3_nt: TGTGCCATCAGCCGGACTAGCGGTGACACCTACGAGCAGTACTTC
cdr3_aa: CAISRTSGDTYEQYF

j_call: TRBJ2-5
v_call: TRBV28
clone_size: .
d_call: .
cdr3_nt: TGTGCCAGCAGCGTTGGGGGGGCGATCTTAGAGACCCAGTACTTC
cdr3_aa: CASSVGGAILETQYF

j_call: TRBJ1-1
v_call: TRBV4-1
clone_size: .
d_call: .
cdr3_nt: TGCGCCAGCAGCCAAGATCATCCAGGGCGGCGGACTGAAGCTTTCTTT
cdr3_aa: CASSQDHPGRRTEAFF

j_call: TRBJ2-2
v_call: TRBV18
clone_size: .
d_call: TRBD1
cdr3_nt: TGTGCCAGCTCACCAAACAGGGGCAAGACCGGGGAGCTGTTTTTT
cdr3_aa: CASSPNRGKTGELFF

j_call: TRBJ2-7
v_call: TRBV11-2
clone_size: .
d_call: TRBD2
cdr3_nt: TGTGCCAGCAGCCTTAGCGGGAGTAATTTGAACGAGCAGTACTTC
cdr3_aa: CASSLSGSNLNEQYF

j_call: TRBJ1-1
v_call: TRBV29-1
clone_size: few
d_call: .
cdr3_nt: TGCAGCGTCGAGCCCGACAAGAACACTGAAGCTTTCTTT
cdr3_aa: CSVEPDKNTEAFF

j_call: TRBJ2-1
v_call: TRBV9
clone_size: .
d_call: TRBD2
cdr3_nt: TGTGCCAGCAGCGTGAGGGGGGAGGGCCGGGAGGGCAATGAGCAGTTCTTC
cdr3_aa: CASSVRGEGREGNEQFF

j_call: TRBJ2-5
v_call: TRBV7-2
clone_size: .
d_call: TRBD1
cdr3_nt: TGTGCCAGCAGCTTAAACAGGGGGGTCGGGGAGACCCAGTACTTC
cdr3_aa: CASSLNRGVGETQYF

j_call: TRBJ1-1
v_call: TRBV6-5
clone_size: .
d_call: TRBD1
cdr3_nt: TGTGCCAGCAGTTACACCGGACAGGGGGCACTCACTGAAGCTTTCTTT
cdr3_aa: CASSYTGQGALTEAFF

j_call: TRBJ1-2
v_call: TRBV7-3
clone_size: .
d_call: TRBD1
cdr3_nt: TGTGCCAGCAGCCCGGACAGGGATAGCCCTGGCTACACCTTC
cdr3_aa: CASSPDRDSPGYTF

j_call: TRBJ2-1
v_call: TRBV5-1
clone_size: .
d_call: .
cdr3_nt: TGCGCCAGCATCTCCCAGACAGGTAACTCCTACAATGAGCAGTTCTTC
cdr3_aa: CASISQTGNSYNEQFF